This T cell receptor beta chain was found in a study of graft-versus-host responses after intestinal transplantation. Notes on the study in general: Patients with graft-donor T cell macrochimerism had high graft-versus-host to host-versus-graft clonal ratios in allografts. Early post-transplant declines in HvG were associated with peak levels of circulating GvH clones.

CDR1 and CDR2 (germline): MNHEY, SVGAGI. This CDR3 is 13 amino acids long. Trimming removed 6 bases at V and 11 bases at J, with 19 bases between. Concerning this clone itself: The antigen is undetermined.

Data came from immunoSEQ multiplex PCR; TCRdb stores just in-frame clones and leaves some out. The sample includes fewer than 150,000 clones, roughly nine tenths of them seen just once. The chain combines TRBV6-5 with TRBJ1-2; a weak D match, TRBD1 (5 bases). This clonotype was obtained from a human donor who received an intestinal transplant. The sample was unstimulated CD4+ T cells sorted from spleen or lymph node cells, taken before intestinal transplant. The CDR3 protein is CASSPGTYAKYTF. The CDR3, as DNA: TGTGCCAGCAGCCCCGGGACCTACGCTAAGTACACCTTC.